This TCR beta chain is from a study of T cells in pancreatic ductal adenocarcinoma. In this sample, this clone turned up a few times. Surgery without prior neoadjuvant therapy was the treatment of the selected pancreatic ductal adenocarcinoma patients. Assay: immunoSEQ multiplex PCR; the TCRdb copy retains only in-frame clones and omits some. The sample yields approximately 97,000 clones, 90% to 95% seen once. V lost 4 bases, J lost 4 bases, and 10 bases lay in between. This CDR3 spans 13 amino acids. Germline V lookup: CDR1 MNHEY, CDR2 SVGAGI. The chain is built from TRBV6-5 and TRBJ1-2; a weak D match, TRBD1 (6 bases). The TCR originated in a human donor with pancreatic ductal adenocarcinoma. Material for sequencing was PBMCs. The CDR3 DNA follows: TGTGCCAGCAGTTTTGGCAGGGGCTATGGCTACACCTTC. This translates into CASSFGRGYGYTF.